The source of this T cell receptor (beta chain) is a study of T cells expressing NK-cell markers. Across the whole study: The authors sequenced eight donors, of whom seven were HCMV-seropositive and one was seronegative.

For each CDR3 protein, TCRdb gives one entry from its re-call of the 5' RACE reads, without DNA. The sample totals 150,000 to 180,000 distinct CDR3 sequences. Per germline, CDR1 MDHEN and CDR2 SYDVKM. This CDR3 has 17 amino acids. Sequences were obtained from blood T cells: a sorted CD56 or NKG2C T cell subset, CD4+ or CD8+ T cells, or bulk PBMC T cells (not recorded which). The TCR sequence derives from a woman aged 45-59 years in good health. The chain carries TRBV28 and TRBJ2-1; TCRdb names TRBD1, which stays unverified in the absence of DNA. This CDR3 is CASTYRNTRQGAHEQFF.